This T cell receptor beta chain derives from a study of Graves' ophthalmopathy and Graves' hyperthyroidism. The wider study: The blood sample was drawn at first diagnosis and before any treatment. Study-wide points: Ophthalmopathy progression cases were predicted by the model with about 70% sensitivity and around 72% specificity.

With respect to this clonotype: No antigen is known for it.

The study amplified TCR beta CDR3 regions using RNA transcripts. HTBI-primed RT-PCR formed the first round, and a multiplex PCR formed the second. TCRdb ran MiXCR on the multiplex PCR reads and lists one entry per CDR3 protein. The profile shows 200,000 to 250,000 distinct CDR3 sequences, just under 30% of them singletons. Presentation of ophthalmopathy in the donors involved moderate-to-severe activity, CAS ≥3, NOSPECS ≥4 and a duration under 3 months. The sequence was collected from a man in his forties or fifties with Graves' ophthalmopathy. The specimen was peripheral blood.

The CDR3 sequence is CASSPGQGWQETQYF. The CDR3, as DNA: TGTGCCAGCAGCCCCGGACAGGGGTGGCAAGAGACCCAGTACTTC. V gene TRBV6-1 combines with J gene TRBJ2-5; 9 bases are shared with TRBD1. The CDR3 is 15 amino acids. The trim removed 6 bases at V and 2 bases at J, leaving 7 bases unmatched. Germline V gene lookup returns CDR1 MNHNS and CDR2 SASEGT.